The subject of this entry is one T cell receptor beta chain. Its target is unknown. The source of the sample is a study of cytomegalovirus exposure and HLA in healthy donors. Study context: Unique TCRs from HLA-typed donors, about 85 million of them, were held in an early data release. Study findings and constraints: Researchers counted some 150 TCR beta chains as cytomegalovirus-associated.

PCR employed 60 Vbeta and 13 Jbeta primers. The repertoire was sequenced with immunoSEQ multiplex PCR; TCRdb's copy has only in-frame clones and lacks some. The sample lists about 160,000 clones; around 80% were seen once. The CDR3 covers 14 residues. The V and J ends lost 6 bases and 1 base, in that order; junction bases with no gene match: 5. Germline V gene data show CDR1 as KGHSH and CDR2 as LQKENI. The receptor was derived from a man between 35 and 55 years old in good health and CMV-seronegative. This rearrangement joins TRBV18 to TRBJ2-5; 7 nucleotides align to TRBD2. The sample comprised PBMCs. CDR3 bases: TGTGCCAGCTCTCCCGCTAGCGGCCAAGAGACCCAGTACTTC. As protein: CASSPASGQETQYF.